Following are 23 T cell receptor beta chains from one sample sequenced in a study of blood T cell repertoires in COVID-19. Sequenced by immunoSEQ multiplex PCR; TCRdb stores in-frame clones only, minus some. The sample has nearly 110,000 clones; about nine tenths are singletons. The sequenced material came from peripheral blood. All receptors derive from a woman aged 25 to 39 with acute or convalescent COVID-19.

V and J are TRBV19 and TRBJ1-4; 7 bases line up with TRBD1. The CDR3 has 12 amino acids. V was clipped by 6 bases and J by 15 bases; unmatched bases: 10. From germline, CDR1 is LNHDA and CDR2 SQIVND (reference sequence). In DNA form, the CDR3 reads TGTGCCAGTAGCCAACTGAGACAGGGATTGTTTTTT. Amino acids: CASSQLRQGLFF.

This clone was seen once. The CDR3 spells CASSLVRTGLNTEAFF. The CDR3 DNA reads as TGTGCCAGCAGCTTAGTAAGGACAGGGCTGAACACTGAAGCTTTCTTT. The J gene is TRBJ1-1, the V gene TRBV7-8; TRBD1 aligns across 8 bases. This CDR3 has 16 amino acids. Germline lookup yields CDR1 SGHVS and CDR2 FQNEAQ. V lost 1 base to trimming and J lost 0 bases; unmatched junction nucleotides: 4.

J is TRBJ2-7 and V is TRBV5-1, with D perhaps matching TRBD1 (7 bases). CDR3 length: 15 amino acids. V was clipped by 4 bases and J by 1 base, with 15 bases between them. CDR1 and CDR2 (germline): SGHRS, YFSETQ. The CDR3 coding sequence is TGCGCCAGCAGCCTGGGCGGGACAGAGTCCTACGAGCAGTACTTC. This encodes CASSLGGTESYEQYF.

This clone was seen only a few times. This rearrangement joins TRBV6-1 to TRBJ2-7; tentatively, D is TRBD1 (6 bases). Germline V lookup: CDR1 MNHNS, CDR2 SASEGT. This CDR3 has 14 residues. With 0 bases removed from V and 3 bases from J, the gap between germline ends came to 9 bases. CDR3: CASSEAQGGYEQYF. CDR3 nucleotide sequence: TGTGCCAGCAGTGAAGCACAGGGTGGCTACGAGCAGTACTTC.

The chain joins TRBV12-1 to TRBJ2-2; the listed D gene, TRBD2, was not tested against the DNA. TRBV12-1 counts as a pseudogene. The CDR3 has 14 amino acids. CDR3 loop: CASSFEASAGELFF. In DNA, the CDR3 is TGTGCCAGCAGCTTCGAAGCGAGCGCCGGGGAGCTGTTTTTT.

The J gene is TRBJ2-2, the V gene TRBV6-5; a possible D gene is TRBD1 (5 bases). V shed 4 bases and J shed 3 bases, with 9 bases lying between them. Per germline, CDR1 MNHEY and CDR2 SVGAGI. The CDR3 extends over 14 amino acids. The CDR3 DNA sequence: TGTGCCAGCAGTTCCGACAGACACACCGGGGAGCTGTTTTTT. Translation gives CASSSDRHTGELFF.

The chain couples TRBV7-2 to TRBJ2-3; 12 bases agree with TRBD2. This CDR3 region has 17 residues. The germline CDR1 and CDR2 sequences are SGHTA and FQGNSA. V lost 2 bases and J lost 3; bases outside the gene matches: 6. The CDR3 DNA reads TGTGCCAGCAGCTTATGGCTAGCGGGGGGGCCGACAGATACGCAGTATTTT. Protein: CASSLWLAGGPTDTQYF.

J is TRBJ1-2 and V is TRBV4-1, with a tentative D call TRBD1 (5 bases). The germline gives CDR1 MGHRA, CDR2 YSYEKL. CDR3 length equals 13 residues. The ends were cut back, 1 base at V and 6 bases at J, with 9 bases in the middle. Here the CDR3 reads CASSQGPGDGYTF. The CDR3 DNA reads TGCGCCAGCAGCCAAGGGCCGGGGGATGGCTACACCTTC.

This clone appeared a single time. The chain couples TRBV30 to TRBJ2-3; a weak D match, TRBD2 (6 bases). V gave up 5 bases and J gave up 0 bases, with 9 bases separating them. Germline lookup yields CDR1 GTSNPN and CDR2 SVGIG (reference sequence). The CDR3 is 13 amino acids. CDR3: CAWGEASTDTQYF. The CDR3 DNA reads as TGTGCCTGGGGGGAGGCTAGCACAGATACGCAGTATTTT.

The chain is built from TRBV28 and TRBJ1-3; TRBD1 might be the D (5 bases). CDR1 is MDHEN and CDR2 is SYDVKM in the germline V gene. V was cut by 6 bases and J by 4 bases, with 13 bases left in between. CDR3 length equals 14 residues. The CDR3 sequence: CASREPGSGNTIYF. The CDR3 DNA reads TGTGCCAGCAGGGAACCAGGGTCGGGAAACACCATATATTTT.

The gene calls are TRBV14 and TRBJ1-1, with 7 bases identical to TRBD1. CDR1 and CDR2 from the germline V gene are SGHDN and FVKESK. V dropped 0 bases and J dropped 6; count of bases not matched to a gene: 7. The CDR3 consists of 15 residues. The DNA for the CDR3 is TGTGCCAGCAGCCAAGATGTCGGACAGGTATCTGAAGCTTTCTTT. Its translation is CASSQDVGQVSEAFF.

The chain recombines TRBV2 with TRBJ2-1, with 11 bases matching TRBD2. There are 19 residues in the CDR3. Germline trimming cut 10 bases from V and 3 bases from J; bases unmatched to any gene: 20. From germline, CDR1 is SNHLY and CDR2 FYNNEI. This CDR3 reads CAIIFTSGLAGGDYNEQFF. DNA of the CDR3: TGTGCCATCATCTTCACTTCAGGCCTAGCGGGGGGCGACTACAATGAGCAGTTCTTC.

This chain joins TRBV7-2 and TRBJ2-3; 7 bases agree with TRBD1. V gave up 5 bases and J gave up 2 bases; unmatched junction bases: 7. The germline V gene encodes CDR1 SGHTA and CDR2 FQGNSA. The CDR3 is made up of 15 amino acids. The CDR3 is CASSPQGHVTDTQYF. The DNA of the CDR3 is TGTGCCAGCAGCCCACAGGGGCATGTCACAGATACGCAGTATTTT.

The chain has TRBV7-9 and TRBJ1-1; tentative D call: TRBD1 (6 bases). There are 13 residues in the CDR3. The V and J ends lost 4 bases and 8 bases respectively, with 14 bases between them. Germline V gives CDR1 SEHNR, CDR2 FQNEAQ (reference sequence). CDR3 coding DNA: TGTGCCAGCAGCTCCACCTCCGGGACAGAAGCTTTCTTT. This encodes CASSSTSGTEAFF.

V gene TRBV3-1 (or the pseudogene TRBV3-2) combines with J gene TRBJ2-1; 10 nucleotides match TRBD2. CDR3 length: 16 residues. The J segment lost 5 bases and the V segment lost 3 bases, leaving 7 bases of the junction unmatched. In germline, CDR1 is LGHDT, CDR2 YNNKEL (reference sequence). CDR3 in amino acids: CASSHPGLAVHNEQFF. DNA of the CDR3: TGTGCCAGCAGCCACCCAGGACTAGCGGTCCACAATGAGCAGTTCTTC.

This sequence joins TRBV10-1 and TRBJ2-7; a weak D match, TRBD2 (5 bases). Per germline, CDR1 WNHNN and CDR2 SYGVQD (reference sequence). The CDR3 has 14 residues. The ends were cut back, 0 bases at V and 3 bases at J, with 9 bases in the middle. The CDR3 sequence is CASSESGKGYEQYF. The CDR3 region has the DNA TGCGCCAGCAGTGAGTCCGGGAAGGGCTACGAGCAGTACTTC.

This chain links TRBV9 with TRBJ1-1, with 7 bases aligning to TRBD1. The CDR3 is 16 residues long. The germline V gene has CDR1 SGDLS and CDR2 YYNGEE. V dropped 4 bases and J dropped 0; count of bases not matched to a gene: 9. CDR3 in DNA: TGTGCCAGCAGCCCCGGGACAGCTTATATGAACACTGAAGCTTTCTTT. This sequence encodes CASSPGTAYMNTEAFF.

The genes are TRBV7-2 and TRBJ1-2; 8 nucleotides align to TRBD1. This CDR3 has 14 amino acids. Germline-derived CDR1 and CDR2 are SGHTA and FQGNSA. The V gene end was trimmed by 3 bases and the J gene end by 6 bases; junction bases not matched to a gene: 6. The CDR3: CASSFLGQGDGYTF. CDR3 in DNA: TGTGCCAGCAGCTTTTTAGGACAGGGCGATGGCTACACCTTC.

The rearrangement uses TRBV7-9 and TRBJ2-7; 7 nucleotides line up with TRBD1. J gave up 5 bases and V 0 bases, and 4 bases lay outside the gene matches. This CDR3 region has 14 residues. Germline V CDR1 and CDR2: SEHNR, FQNEAQ (reference sequence). DNA for the CDR3: TGTGCCAGCAGCTTAGCGGGGACAGTGAACGAGCAGTACTTC. Amino acids: CASSLAGTVNEQYF. The whole variable domain, remainder taken from reference TRBV7-9 and TRBJ2-7, is DTGVSQNPRHKITKRGQNVTFRCDPISEHNRLYWYRQTLGQGPEFLTYFQNEAQLEKSRLLSDRFSAERPKGSFSTLEIQRTEQGDSAMYLCASSLAGTVNEQYFGPGTRLTVT.

The V and J genes are TRBV10-3 and TRBJ1-3, with D uncertain. V lost 0 bases and J lost 1, with 16 bases in between. This CDR3 has 18 residues. Germline loops: CDR1 ENHRY, CDR2 SYGVKD. The CDR3 reads CAISESKTAGRSGNTIYF. The CDR3 DNA sequence: TGTGCCATCAGTGAGTCGAAGACGGCGGGAAGGTCTGGAAACACCATATATTTT.

The rearrangement uses TRBV7-8 and TRBJ2-5; TRBD1 agrees at 8 bases. The CDR3 runs 14 residues. CDR1 is SGHVS and CDR2 is FQNEAQ in the germline V gene. Trimming at V came to 5 bases and at J to 1 base, leaving 3 bases not matched to a gene. CDR3 sequence: CASSRDRSQETQYF. In DNA, the CDR3 is TGTGCCAGCAGCCGGGACAGGTCCCAAGAGACCCAGTACTTC.

This sequence joins TRBV4-2 and TRBJ2-1, with 7 bases that match TRBD2. The J segment lost 4 bases and the V segment lost 6 bases, leaving 6 bases of the junction unmatched. The CDR3 extends over 14 amino acids. Germline V gives CDR1 LGHNA, CDR2 YNFKEQ. The CDR3 is CASRGQRGYNEQFF. DNA of the CDR3: TGTGCCAGCAGGGGCCAGCGGGGATACAATGAGCAGTTCTTC.

V and J are TRBV4-2 and TRBJ1-1; 9 positions match TRBD1. Germline-derived CDR1 and CDR2 are LGHNA and YNFKEQ. CDR3 length equals 15 residues. Losses at the gene ends were 4 bases for V and 5 bases for J; bases not matched to a gene: 8. In DNA, the CDR3 is TGTGCCAGCAGCCTAGAACAGGGGGCTGAGACTGAAGCTTTCTTT. Translated: CASSLEQGAETEAFF.